This TCR beta chain derives from a study of control samples from healthy donors and cancer patients. Produced via immunoSEQ multiplex PCR; TCRdb's table is partial and in-frame only. The table has about 55,000 clones, approximately 95% seen once. In its sample, this clone was seen once. Sequenced material: blood. This TCR derives from a woman under 30 in good health.

CDR3: CASSPGTTNTEAFF. As DNA, the CDR3 is TGTGCCAGCTCACCCGGGACGACGAACACTGAAGCTTTCTTT. The chain is built from TRBV18 and TRBJ1-1; a possible D gene is TRBD1 (5 bases). The CDR3 runs to 14 residues. From germline, CDR1 is KGHSH and CDR2 LQKENI. Trimming removed 3 bases at V and 1 base at J, with 9 bases between.